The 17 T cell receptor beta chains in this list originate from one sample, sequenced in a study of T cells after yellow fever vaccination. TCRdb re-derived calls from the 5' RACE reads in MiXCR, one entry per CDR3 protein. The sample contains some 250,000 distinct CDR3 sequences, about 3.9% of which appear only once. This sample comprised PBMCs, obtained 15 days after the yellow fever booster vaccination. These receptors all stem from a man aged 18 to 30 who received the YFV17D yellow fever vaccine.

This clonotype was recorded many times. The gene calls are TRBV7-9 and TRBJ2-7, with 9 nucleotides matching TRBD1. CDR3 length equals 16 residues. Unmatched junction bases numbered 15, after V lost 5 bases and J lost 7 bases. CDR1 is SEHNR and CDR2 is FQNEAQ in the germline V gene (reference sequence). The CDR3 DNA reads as TGTGCCAGCAGCCCTAGCCGTGGGACAGGGCAAGGAGAGCAGTACGTC. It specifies CASSPSRGTGQGEQYV.

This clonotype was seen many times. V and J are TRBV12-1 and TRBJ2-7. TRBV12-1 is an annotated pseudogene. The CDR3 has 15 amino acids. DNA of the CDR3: TGTGCCAGCAGCTTTTATCGGAGGGGCCCCTACGAGCAGTACGTC. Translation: CASSFYRRGPYEQYV.

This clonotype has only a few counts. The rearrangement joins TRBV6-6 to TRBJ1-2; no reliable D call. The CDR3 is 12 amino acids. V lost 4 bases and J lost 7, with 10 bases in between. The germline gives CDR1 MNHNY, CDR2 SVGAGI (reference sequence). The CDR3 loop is CASSSRSVGYTF. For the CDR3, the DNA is TGTGCCAGCAGTTCACGGTCAGTTGGCTACACCTTC.

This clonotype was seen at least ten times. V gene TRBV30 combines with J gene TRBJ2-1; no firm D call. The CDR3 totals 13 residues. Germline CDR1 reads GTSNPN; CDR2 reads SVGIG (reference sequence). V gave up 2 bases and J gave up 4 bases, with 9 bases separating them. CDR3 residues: CAWSHTNYNEQFF. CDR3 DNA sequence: TGTGCCTGGAGTCATACAAATTACAATGAGCAGTTCTTC.

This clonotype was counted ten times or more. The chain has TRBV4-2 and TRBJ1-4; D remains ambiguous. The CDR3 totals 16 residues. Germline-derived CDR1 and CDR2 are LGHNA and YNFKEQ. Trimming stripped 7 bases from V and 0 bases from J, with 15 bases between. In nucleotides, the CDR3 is TGTGCCAGCACCTTACACTGGGGATCAACTAATGAAAAACTGTTTTTT. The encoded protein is CASTLHWGSTNEKLFF.

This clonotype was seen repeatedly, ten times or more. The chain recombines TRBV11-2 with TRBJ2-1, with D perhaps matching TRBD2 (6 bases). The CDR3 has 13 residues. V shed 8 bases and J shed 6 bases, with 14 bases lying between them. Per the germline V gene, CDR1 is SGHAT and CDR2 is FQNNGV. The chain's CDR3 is CASGGSYLNEQFF. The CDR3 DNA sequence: TGTGCCAGCGGAGGGTCCTACCTCAATGAGCAGTTCTTC. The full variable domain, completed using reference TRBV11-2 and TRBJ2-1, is EAGVAQSPRYKIIEKRQSVAFWCNPISGHATLYWYQQILGQGPKLLIQFQNNGVVDDSQLPKDRFSAERLKGVDSTLKIQPAKLEDSAVYLCASGGSYLNEQFFGPGTRLTVL.

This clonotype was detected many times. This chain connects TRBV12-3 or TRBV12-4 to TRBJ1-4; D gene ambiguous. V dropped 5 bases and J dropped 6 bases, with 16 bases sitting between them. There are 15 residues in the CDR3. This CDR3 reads CASSLAGLAYEKLFF. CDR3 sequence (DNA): TGTGCCAGCAGTCTCGCCGGACTGGCCTATGAAAAACTGTTTTTT.

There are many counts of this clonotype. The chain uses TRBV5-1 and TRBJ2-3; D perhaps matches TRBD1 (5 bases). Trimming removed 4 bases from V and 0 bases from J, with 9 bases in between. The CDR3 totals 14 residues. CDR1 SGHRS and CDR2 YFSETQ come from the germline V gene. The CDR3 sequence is CASSRTSSTDTQYF. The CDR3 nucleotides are TGCGCCAGCAGCAGGACATCTAGCACAGATACGCAGTATTTT.

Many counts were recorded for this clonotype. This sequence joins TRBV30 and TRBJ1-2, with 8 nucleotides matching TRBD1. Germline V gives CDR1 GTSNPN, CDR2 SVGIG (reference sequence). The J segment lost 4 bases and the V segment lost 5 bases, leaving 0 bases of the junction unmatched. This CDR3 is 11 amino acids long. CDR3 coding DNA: TGTGCCTGGGACAGGGGCTATGGCTACACCTTC. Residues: CAWDRGYGYTF. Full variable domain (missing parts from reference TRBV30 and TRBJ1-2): SQTIHQWPATLVQPVGSPLSLECTVEGTSNPNLYWYRQAAGRGLQLLFYSVGIGQISSEVPQNLSASRPQDRQFILSSKKLLLSDSGFYLCAWDRGYGYTFGSGTRLTVV.

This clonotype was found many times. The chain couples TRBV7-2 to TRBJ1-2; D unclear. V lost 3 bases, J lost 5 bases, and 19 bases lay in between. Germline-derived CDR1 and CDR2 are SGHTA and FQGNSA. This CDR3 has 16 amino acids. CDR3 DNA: TGTGCCAGCAGCTTTACCGTTAACCCAGATTCATATGGCTACACCTTC. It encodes CASSFTVNPDSYGYTF.

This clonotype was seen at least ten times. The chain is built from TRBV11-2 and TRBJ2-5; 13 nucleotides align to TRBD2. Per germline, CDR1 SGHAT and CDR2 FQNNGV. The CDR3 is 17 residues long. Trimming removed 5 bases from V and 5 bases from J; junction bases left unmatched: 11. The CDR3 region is CASSPGLAGLLGETQYF. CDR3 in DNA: TGTGCCAGCAGCCCGGGACTAGCGGGGCTCCTGGGGGAGACCCAGTACTTC.

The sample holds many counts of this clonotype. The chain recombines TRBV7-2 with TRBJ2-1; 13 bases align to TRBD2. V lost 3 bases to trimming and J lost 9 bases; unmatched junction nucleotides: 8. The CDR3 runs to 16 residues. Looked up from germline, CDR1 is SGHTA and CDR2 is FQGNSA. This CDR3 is CASSFWWTSGGGEQFF. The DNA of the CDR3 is TGTGCCAGCAGCTTTTGGTGGACTAGCGGGGGTGGTGAGCAGTTCTTC.

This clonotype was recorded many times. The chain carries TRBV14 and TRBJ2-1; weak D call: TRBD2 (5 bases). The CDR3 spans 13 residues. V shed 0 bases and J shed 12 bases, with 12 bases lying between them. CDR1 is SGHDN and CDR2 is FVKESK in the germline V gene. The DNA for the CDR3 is TGTGCCAGCAGCCAAGATCTAGAGGGTGGGCAGTTCTTC. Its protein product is CASSQDLEGGQFF.

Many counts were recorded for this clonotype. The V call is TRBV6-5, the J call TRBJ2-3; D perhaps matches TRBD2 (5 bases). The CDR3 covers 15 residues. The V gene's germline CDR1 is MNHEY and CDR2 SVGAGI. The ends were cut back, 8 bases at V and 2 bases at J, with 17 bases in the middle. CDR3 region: CASRASGYFTDTQYF. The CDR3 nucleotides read TGTGCCAGCCGGGCAAGCGGATACTTCACAGATACGCAGTATTTT.

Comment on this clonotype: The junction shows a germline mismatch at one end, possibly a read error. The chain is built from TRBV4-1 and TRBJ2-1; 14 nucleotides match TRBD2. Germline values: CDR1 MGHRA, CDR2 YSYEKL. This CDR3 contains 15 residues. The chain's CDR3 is CASRTSGGAYHEQFF. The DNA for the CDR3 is TGCGCCAGCAGGACTAGCGGGGGGGCCTACCATGAGCAGTTCTTC.

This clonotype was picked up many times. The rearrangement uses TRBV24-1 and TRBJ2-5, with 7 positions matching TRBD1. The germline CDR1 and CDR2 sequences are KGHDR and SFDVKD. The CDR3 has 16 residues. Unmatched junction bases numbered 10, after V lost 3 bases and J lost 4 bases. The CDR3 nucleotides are TGTGCCACCAGTGATCCCACGAGGGGGCGAGGAGAGACCCAGTACTTC. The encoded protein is CATSDPTRGRGETQYF.

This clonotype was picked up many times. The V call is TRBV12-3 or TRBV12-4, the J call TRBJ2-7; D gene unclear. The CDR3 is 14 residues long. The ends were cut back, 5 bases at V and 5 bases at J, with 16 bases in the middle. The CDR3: CASSPRTRSNEQYF. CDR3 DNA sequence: TGTGCCAGCAGTCCGAGGACGAGGTCCAACGAGCAGTACTTC.